A single sample gave rise to the 19 T cell receptor beta chains below, sequenced in a study of shared clonotypes between healthy human individuals. The data were produced by immunoSEQ multiplex PCR, yet TCRdb's version contains in-frame clones alone and is incomplete. Of approximately 1.5 million clones listed, less than 99% were seen once; the top ten hold 0.36%. Sequenced input: naive CD4+ T cells sorted from blood. Subset given: CD45RA+ positively selected. These receptors came from a man aged 25-45 years in good health.

The count of this clone is one. V gene TRBV7-3 combines with J gene TRBJ1-3; 8 bases are a match to TRBD1. This CDR3 spans 14 amino acids. Trimming cost V 5 bases and J 3 bases; bases outside gene matches: 3. In germline, CDR1 is SGHTA, CDR2 FQGTGA. CDR3 region: CASSRTGFGNTIYF. In nucleotides, the CDR3 is TGTGCCAGCAGCCGGACAGGGTTTGGAAACACCATATATTTT.

The chain carries TRBV10-3 and TRBJ2-2; the match to TRBD2 covers 7 bases. CDR1 is ENHRY and CDR2 is SYGVKD in the germline V gene. This CDR3 has 16 residues. The chain's CDR3 is CAASWGGRGDTGELFF. The CDR3 nucleotides are TGTGCAGCAAGTTGGGGCGGGAGAGGCGACACCGGGGAGCTGTTTTTT.

The CDR3 here is CASSLFGGTEGYTF. CDR3 coding DNA: TGTGCCAGCAGTTTGTTTGGGGGGACGGAAGGCTACACCTTC. The chain couples TRBV28 to TRBJ1-2, with D possibly being TRBD1 (5 bases). V shed 3 bases and J shed 8 bases, with 16 bases lying between them. Germline V gene lookup returns CDR1 MDHEN and CDR2 SYDVKM. This CDR3 has 14 residues.

V usage is TRBV6-1 and J usage is TRBJ2-7; D might be TRBD2 (5 bases). The germline gives CDR1 MNHNS, CDR2 SASEGT. The CDR3 has 14 amino acids. V lost 4 bases, J lost 3 bases, and 13 bases lay in between. CDR3 DNA sequence: TGTGCCAGCAGTGTAGGGAGCGTGCTCTACGAGCAGTACTTC. Translated, it gives CASSVGSVLYEQYF.

Of note for this clone: Other DNA sequences in the sample encode the same CDR3. The chain couples TRBV28 to TRBJ2-7; 9 nucleotides line up with TRBD1. The CDR3 is 14 amino acids. Germline CDR1 MDHEN, CDR2 SYDVKM. The junction had 4 bases not matched to a gene; V was cut back by 4 bases and J by 3 bases. CDR3 coding DNA: TGTGCCAGCAGTTCCCCGGGACAGGGCTACGAGCAGTACTTC. Protein: CASSSPGQGYEQYF.

The genes are TRBV20-1 and TRBJ1-1; D gene unclear. Germline CDR1 reads DFQATT; CDR2 reads SNEGSKA (reference sequence). V shed 2 bases and J shed 8 bases, with 9 bases lying between them. This CDR3 has 11 residues. CDR3 residues: CSARLKPEAFF. In nucleotides, the CDR3 is TGCAGTGCTAGATTAAAACCAGAAGCTTTCTTT.

On this clone itself: Its ends do not fully match the called genes, so a read error is possible. The chain uses TRBV7-2 and TRBJ2-5; tentatively, D is TRBD2 (6 bases). Germline CDR1 reads SGHTA; CDR2 reads FQGNSA. CDR3 length: 15 residues. CDR3 protein: CASSLAGTYQETQYF. For the CDR3, the DNA is TGTGCCAGCAGCCTAGCCGGGACTTATCAAGAGACCCAGTACTTC.

The rearrangement uses TRBV25-1 and TRBJ2-7, with TRBD1 as a possible D gene (6 bases). Trimming pared 4 bases from V and 0 bases from J, leaving 13 bases between. Germline V gene sequence: CDR1 MGHDK, CDR2 SYGVNS. CDR3 length equals 15 residues. The chain's CDR3 is CASSGRTDSSYEQYF. CDR3 sequence (DNA): TGTGCCAGCAGTGGACGGACAGATAGCTCCTACGAGCAGTACTTC.

This chain connects TRBV18 to TRBJ1-1; no firm D call. Germline values: CDR1 KGHSH, CDR2 LQKENI. V shed 0 bases and J shed 0 bases, with 11 bases lying between them. This CDR3 has 16 residues. The CDR3 sequence is CASSPPTWALNTEAFF. CDR3 nucleotides: TGTGCCAGCTCACCACCGACTTGGGCCTTGAACACTGAAGCTTTCTTT. Complete variable domain (other parts from reference TRBV18 and TRBJ1-1): NAGVMQNPRHLVRRRGQEARLRCSPMKGHSHVYWYRQLPEEGLKFMVYLQKENIIDESGMPKERFSAEFPKEGPSILRIQQVVRGDSAAYFCASSPPTWALNTEAFFGQGTRLTVV.

This chain uses TRBV10-3 with TRBJ2-7; D not certain. CDR1 is ENHRY, CDR2 SYGVKD, per germline. CDR3 size: 13 residues. V was shortened by 9 bases and J by 5 bases, with 17 bases between the two germline ends. CDR3 loop: CAIHDRSKDEQYF. In nucleotides, the CDR3 is TGTGCCATTCATGACCGGTCGAAAGACGAGCAGTACTTC.

The gene calls are TRBV19 and TRBJ1-5; D not resolved. The V gene's germline CDR1 is LNHDA and CDR2 SQIVND (reference sequence). V lost 5 bases, J lost 7 bases, and 15 bases lay in between. The CDR3 totals 14 residues. CDR3 DNA: TGTGCCAGTAGTGCCAGCGTTTCCTCACAGCCCCAGCATTTT. Protein sequence: CASSASVSSQPQHF.

The chain employs TRBV9 and TRBJ2-2; weak D call: TRBD2 (6 bases). The V gene's germline CDR1 is SGDLS and CDR2 YYNGEE. CDR3 length equals 15 residues. V lost 0 bases and J lost 3, with 9 bases in between. The CDR3 DNA sequence: TGTGCCAGCAGCGTAGAACGGGGGTACACCGGGGAGCTGTTTTTT. This encodes CASSVERGYTGELFF.

V is TRBV5-1 and J is TRBJ2-7; D gene ambiguous. The CDR3 consists of 12 residues. Germline V lookup: CDR1 SGHRS, CDR2 YFSETQ. Between the trimmed V and J ends, which lost 4 bases and 4 bases, there was a span of 9 bases. In DNA form, the CDR3 reads TGCGCCAGCAGCCCGGTCGGTTACGAGCAGTACTTC. Its protein product is CASSPVGYEQYF.

CDR3 DNA: TGTGCCAGCAGCATCCGGGACGGATCCTACGAGCAGTACTTC. It is translated as CASSIRDGSYEQYF. This chain links TRBV5-4 with TRBJ2-7; D possibly uses TRBD1 or TRBD2 (5 bases each). The CDR3 runs to 14 residues. The V gene's germline CDR1 is SGHNT and CDR2 YYREEE (reference sequence). V was clipped by 4 bases and J by 1 base, with 12 bases between them.

The V call is TRBV19, the J call TRBJ2-1, with 8 nucleotides matching TRBD1. V lost 6 bases, J lost 2 bases, and 9 bases stayed unmatched. The CDR3 is 16 residues long. Germline V gene sequence: CDR1 LNHDA, CDR2 SQIVND (reference sequence). In DNA, the CDR3 is TGTGCCAGTAGAGCGACAGGGGCTCCCCCCTACAATGAGCAGTTCTTC. Translating gives CASRATGAPPYNEQFF.

A remark on this clone: Other nucleotide sequences from this sample produce the same CDR3. The chain carries TRBV19 and TRBJ1-5; weak D call: TRBD1 (6 bases). V lost 6 bases to trimming and J lost 4 bases, with 10 bases between them. This CDR3 has 13 residues. CDR1 is LNHDA, CDR2 SQIVND, per germline (reference sequence). The CDR3 reads CASSGRGNQPQHF. The CDR3 DNA is TGTGCCAGTAGCGGGAGGGGGAATCAGCCCCAGCATTTT.

This chain connects TRBV4-1 to TRBJ2-3; 8 nucleotides align to TRBD2. Germline trimming cut 1 base from V and 3 bases from J; bases unmatched to any gene: 3. Germline CDR1 is MGHRA and CDR2 is YSYEKL. The CDR3 has 15 amino acids. DNA of the CDR3: TGCGCCAGCAGCCAAGTTGGCGGGAGGACAGATACGCAGTATTTT. Its translation is CASSQVGGRTDTQYF.

Details on this clone: Other DNA sequences in the sample encode the same CDR3. The chain joins TRBV5-1 to TRBJ2-7; 8 bases line up with TRBD2. J gave up 2 bases and V 2 bases, and 6 bases lay outside the gene matches. Germline CDR1 reads SGHRS; CDR2 reads YFSETQ. There are 15 residues in the CDR3. The CDR3 DNA is TGCGCCAGCAGCTTTTCCCGGGAGGGCACCTACGAGCAGTACTTC. Its protein product is CASSFSREGTYEQYF.

The chain joins TRBV29-1 to TRBJ2-2; no definite D call. The CDR3 totals 15 residues. V gave up 4 bases and J gave up 2 bases, with 14 bases separating them. Germline V CDR1 and CDR2: SQVTM, ANQGSEA. DNA of the CDR3: TGCAGCGTTGTAATTGAGAGTTTTAACACCGGGGAGCTGTTTTTT. It encodes CSVVIESFNTGELFF.